These 17 T cell receptor beta chains came from one sample sequenced in a study of blood T cell repertoires in COVID-19. The table came from immunoSEQ multiplex PCR; TCRdb's copy has only in-frame clones and leaves some out. The sample has 200,000 to 300,000 clones, 60% to 75% seen once. Material for sequencing was peripheral blood. The receptors stem from an elderly woman with acute or convalescent COVID-19.

The rearrangement links TRBV4-1 to TRBJ1-2, with TRBD1 as a possible D gene (6 bases). The germline V gene encodes CDR1 MGHRA and CDR2 YSYEKL. This CDR3 has 18 residues. The V end lost 0 bases, the J end lost 0 bases, and 17 bases lay between the germline ends. CDR3 in DNA: TGCGCCAGCAGCCAAGAGGTGTCGGGGGGGGCTTCTAACTATGGCTACACCTTC. Translated, it gives CASSQEVSGGASNYGYTF.

There are a few counts of this clone. This sample also contains other DNA sequences that code for the same CDR3. The rearrangement joins TRBV2 to TRBJ1-2; 7 positions match TRBD1. Germline V lookup: CDR1 SNHLY, CDR2 FYNNEI. J lost 3 bases, V lost 6 bases, and 4 bases had no gene match. The CDR3 contains 13 residues. CDR3 coding DNA: TGTGCCAGCAGCGGGGACAGAGACTATGGCTACACCTTC. Translation: CASSGDRDYGYTF.

J is TRBJ2-2 and V is TRBV7-9; 7 bases align to TRBD1. This CDR3 has 13 amino acids. V lost 4 bases and J lost 6; bases outside the gene matches: 2. From germline, CDR1 is SEHNR and CDR2 FQNEAQ (reference sequence). This chain's CDR3 is CASSSQGAGELFF. The CDR3 DNA reads as TGTGCCAGCAGCTCCCAGGGGGCCGGGGAGCTGTTTTTT.

This clone appeared once. This chain joins TRBV15 and TRBJ1-2; 7 bases are a match to TRBD1. V shed 3 bases, J shed 8 bases, and the junction held 9 bases outside the gene matches. CDR3 length: 14 residues. Germline V gene sequence: CDR1 LNHNV, CDR2 YYDKDF (reference sequence). In DNA, the CDR3 is TGTGCCACCAGCAGGGAACAGGGGACATGGGGCTACACCTTC. It yields the protein CATSREQGTWGYTF.

This clone was counted between two and nine times. The chain links TRBV6-5 to TRBJ1-1, with D perhaps matching TRBD1 (5 bases). CDR3 length: 13 amino acids. Germline loops: CDR1 MNHEY, CDR2 SVGAGI. V was pared by 8 bases and J by 5 bases, with 15 bases between. This chain's CDR3 is CASSIGAWTEAFF. The CDR3 DNA sequence: TGTGCCAGCTCTATTGGGGCATGGACTGAAGCTTTCTTT.

The genes are TRBV6-1 and TRBJ1-1, with D possibly matching TRBD1 (5 bases). CDR1 and CDR2 (germline): MNHNS, SASEGT. V lost 2 bases to trimming and J lost 4 bases, with 11 bases between them. The length of the CDR3 is 14 residues. For the CDR3, the DNA is TGTGCCAGCAGTGAACAGGGAGGGTTCACTGAAGCTTTCTTT. It encodes CASSEQGGFTEAFF.

The chain has TRBV6-5 and TRBJ2-1, with unresolved D. The CDR3 is made up of 14 amino acids. Per the germline V gene, CDR1 is MNHEY and CDR2 is SVGAGI. Trimming shortened V by 6 bases and J by 0 bases, and 9 bases separated the two germline ends. The CDR3 sequence is CASRDTYSYNEQFF. The CDR3 DNA follows: TGTGCCAGCAGAGACACCTACTCCTACAATGAGCAGTTCTTC.

The V call is TRBV11-2, the J call TRBJ2-7; 11 nucleotides agree with TRBD2. This CDR3 is 19 amino acids long. Germline CDR1 reads SGHAT; CDR2 reads FQNNGV. After removal of 4 bases from V and 2 bases from J, the junction contained 16 bases not matched to a gene. The CDR3 DNA reads TGTGCCAGCAGCTATCGCCCCGGGACTAGCGGAGATCCCACCTACGAGCAGTACTTC. The encoded protein is CASSYRPGTSGDPTYEQYF.

This clone was observed a handful of times. This chain connects TRBV6-5 to TRBJ1-3, with TRBD1 identical over 7 bases. The CDR3 totals 15 residues. Germline V CDR1 and CDR2: MNHEY, SVGAGI. V lost 6 bases, J lost 2 bases, and 7 bases stayed unmatched. In nucleotides, the CDR3 is TGTGCCAGCAGACCCCAGGGGGTGCCTGGAAACACCATATATTTT. Amino acid sequence: CASRPQGVPGNTIYF.

The sample holds one count of this clone. V gene TRBV3-1 (or the pseudogene TRBV3-2) combines with J gene TRBJ2-7; maybe TRBD1 (5 bases). Germline values: CDR1 LGHDT, CDR2 YNNKEL (reference sequence). CDR3 length: 18 amino acids. V lost 1 base to trimming and J lost 2 bases, with 21 bases between them. Here the CDR3 reads CASSQGRNRYTTPYEQYF. Written as DNA, the CDR3 is TGTGCCAGCAGCCAAGGGCGAAACAGGTACACTACACCCTACGAGCAGTACTTC.

This sequence joins TRBV6-5 and TRBJ1-2; TRBD1 agrees at 8 bases. After removal of 6 bases from V and 8 bases from J, the junction contained 11 bases not matched to a gene. The CDR3 is 14 amino acids. Looked up from germline, CDR1 is MNHEY and CDR2 is SVGAGI. In DNA form, the CDR3 reads TGTGCCAGCAGAAAGACGTCAGGGGGCGCAGGCTACACCTTC. Translation gives CASRKTSGGAGYTF.

This clone was counted a single time. The chain combines TRBV28 with TRBJ1-2; 7 nucleotides match TRBD1. There are 14 residues in the CDR3. Germline values: CDR1 MDHEN, CDR2 SYDVKM. V trimming: 6 bases; J trimming: 10 bases; junction bases outside the gene matches: 14. In DNA, the CDR3 is TGTGCCAGCAGCTACCTACAGGGGCCCTCAGTCTACACCTTC. This gives the protein CASSYLQGPSVYTF.

The gene calls are TRBV3-1 (or the pseudogene TRBV3-2) and TRBJ2-3; D ambiguous. V was pared by 1 base and J by 5 bases, with 7 bases between. CDR1 is LGHDT, CDR2 YNNKEL, per germline (reference sequence). CDR3 size: 13 residues. CDR3 nucleotides: TGTGCCAGCAGCCAAGCCCCCGGAGATACGCAGTATTTT. Amino acid sequence: CASSQAPGDTQYF.

The CDR3 DNA reads TGTGCCAGCAGTGAAGGGAGAACCGCGAATGAAAAACTGTTTTTT. Translating gives CASSEGRTANEKLFF. The rearrangement joins TRBV6-1 to TRBJ1-4; D not certain. V lost 1 base and J lost 5, with 11 bases in between. Germline V gene data show CDR1 as MNHNS and CDR2 as SASEGT. The CDR3 contains 15 residues.

The rearrangement links TRBV5-5 to TRBJ2-7; tentatively, D is TRBD2 (6 bases). The V gene's germline CDR1 is SGHKS and CDR2 YYEKEE (reference sequence). With 3 bases removed from V and 3 bases from J, the gap between germline ends came to 16 bases. CDR3 length equals 15 residues. The CDR3 bases are TGTGCCAGCAGCTACCTACCAGCGGGCCGCTACGAGCAGTACTTC. It yields the protein CASSYLPAGRYEQYF.

There are a few counts of this clone. One end of the junction fails to match germline, which may point to a read error. The chain couples TRBV19 to TRBJ1-6; D is unresolved. The CDR3 extends over 14 amino acids. From germline, CDR1 is LNHDA and CDR2 SQIVND (reference sequence). This CDR3 reads CASSGMFGNSPLHF. In DNA, the CDR3 is TGTGCCAGTAGTGGAATGTTCGGGAATTCGCCCCTCCACTTT.

The V call is TRBV29-1, the J call TRBJ1-2; tentatively, D is TRBD1 (6 bases). The ends were cut back, 3 bases at V and 2 bases at J, with 13 bases in the middle. The CDR3 is 14 residues long. Germline V gives CDR1 SQVTM, CDR2 ANQGSEA. The CDR3 reads CSVDGATGNYGYTF. CDR3 nucleotide sequence: TGCAGCGTTGACGGAGCCACAGGGAACTATGGCTACACCTTC.